Presented here are 31 T cell receptor beta chains from one specimen sequenced in a study of T-cell reconstitution after alpha-beta-depleted transplantation in children. Unique molecular identifiers were incorporated into the prepared TCRbeta library. One entry per CDR3 protein, called by TCRdb with MiXCR from the PCR reads. Of 600,000 or so distinct CDR3 sequences in the sample, roughly 23% are singletons; the top ten hold roughly 13%. The specimen comprised PBMCs, mostly from graft donor cells, sampled 360 days after TCRalphabeta/CD19-depleted stem cell transplant. The receptors originated from a boy less than two years old who had a stem cell transplant for acute myeloid leukemia, so the T cells may come from the graft donor.

This clonotype has a handful of counts. J is TRBJ2-1 and V is TRBV6-6; 9 nucleotides agree with TRBD1. Germline assignment: CDR1 MNHNY and CDR2 SVGAGI (reference sequence). The J segment lost 7 bases and the V segment lost 7 bases, leaving 5 bases of the junction unmatched. This CDR3 region has 13 residues. The CDR3 here is CASTDRGMNEQFF. The CDR3 bases are TGTGCCAGCACAGACAGGGGGATGAATGAGCAGTTCTTC.

This clonotype was recorded a few times. This chain joins TRBV5-6 and TRBJ1-1; D unresolved. CDR1 and CDR2 from the germline V gene are SGHDT and YYEEEE. The CDR3 covers 14 residues. Trimming removed 0 bases from V and 2 bases from J, with 8 bases in between. CDR3: CASSLALGNTEAFF. The CDR3 nucleotides are TGTGCCAGCAGCTTGGCCCTGGGTAACACTGAAGCTTTCTTT.

This clonotype was seen only a few times. The rearrangement uses TRBV20-1 and TRBJ2-1, with TRBD2 identical over 12 bases. The CDR3 has 15 amino acids. Germline CDR1 and CDR2: DFQATT and SNEGSKA (reference sequence). The V segment lost 3 bases and the J segment 6 bases; nucleotides outside the gene matches: 6. The CDR3 region is CSARRLAGVGNEQFF. The CDR3 DNA sequence: TGCAGTGCTAGGAGACTAGCGGGGGTGGGCAATGAGCAGTTCTTC.

This clonotype was detected ten times or more. The rearrangement uses TRBV2 and TRBJ2-4; maybe TRBD2 (5 bases). Germline assignment: CDR1 SNHLY and CDR2 FYNNEI. This CDR3 contains 15 residues. V was shortened by 3 bases and J by 0 bases, with 9 bases between the two germline ends. In nucleotides, the CDR3 is TGTGCCAGCAGTGATACGGGATTAGCCAAAAACATTCAGTACTTC. It encodes CASSDTGLAKNIQYF.

This clonotype has only a few counts. The chain employs TRBV12-3 or TRBV12-4 and TRBJ2-7; the D gene is possibly TRBD1 (6 bases). CDR3 size: 14 residues. Trimming stripped 6 bases from V and 2 bases from J, with 14 bases between. The CDR3 is CASSNTGSPYEQYF. The CDR3 nucleotides read TGTGCCAGCAGCAATACAGGGAGTCCCTACGAGCAGTACTTC.

The rearrangement joins TRBV25-1 to TRBJ2-4; 8 nucleotides agree with TRBD2. Losses at the gene ends were 7 bases for V and 8 bases for J; bases not matched to a gene: 4. This CDR3 spans 12 amino acids. CDR1 is MGHDK and CDR2 is SYGVNS in the germline V gene. The CDR3 nucleotides read TGTGCCAGCACCGGGAGGGCGGACATTCAGTACTTC. This translates into CASTGRADIQYF.

This clonotype was found a few times. V and J are TRBV6-5 and TRBJ2-2; no clear D. Germline V CDR1 and CDR2: MNHEY, SVGAGI. This CDR3 has 16 amino acids. The V gene lost 2 bases and the J gene lost 6 bases, with 16 bases spanning the gap. For the CDR3, the DNA is TGTGCCAGCAGTTACGAAATAAACCTTGACTCCGGGGAGCTGTTTTTT. As protein: CASSYEINLDSGELFF.

This clonotype has at least ten counts. The rearrangement joins TRBV20-1 to TRBJ1-5; D gene ambiguous. The CDR3 runs to 14 residues. V was pared by 0 bases and J by 6 bases, with 12 bases between. Germline values: CDR1 DFQATT, CDR2 SNEGSKA (reference sequence). CDR3 loop: CSARDVTSGQPQHF. The CDR3, as DNA: TGCAGTGCTAGAGATGTGACTTCGGGTCAGCCCCAGCATTTT.

The rearrangement joins TRBV10-2 to TRBJ2-1, with 8 bases aligning to TRBD2. Germline CDR1 is WSHSY and CDR2 is SAAADI. The CDR3 loop spans 14 amino acids. V shed 6 bases, J shed 8 bases, and the junction held 9 bases outside the gene matches. The CDR3 coding sequence is TGCGCCAGCAGAATAGCGGGGCCTCGCGATGAGCAGTTCTTC. Residues: CASRIAGPRDEQFF.

The V and J genes are TRBV4-3 and TRBJ2-1; 7 positions match TRBD1. Germline CDR1 LGHNA, CDR2 YSLEER. V shed 4 bases and J 7 bases; nucleotides not matched to a gene: 13. The CDR3 has 16 residues. CDR3 DNA: TGCGCCAGCAGCCGGGGACAGTGGACAGTGATAAATGAGCAGTTCTTC. Its translation is CASSRGQWTVINEQFF.

The sample holds one count of this clonotype. The J gene is TRBJ1-2, the V gene TRBV4-3, with D possibly matching TRBD1 (5 bases). V lost 0 bases, J lost 2 bases, and 19 bases lay in between. CDR3 length: 18 amino acids. CDR1 and CDR2 (germline): LGHNA, YSLEER. The CDR3 loop reads CASSQDPVTQANNYGYTF. The CDR3, as DNA: TGCGCCAGCAGCCAAGATCCGGTCACACAGGCAAACAACTATGGCTACACCTTC.

This clonotype showed up many times. The chain links TRBV20-1 to TRBJ2-5; D is possibly TRBD2 (6 bases). V gave up 4 bases and J gave up 3 bases, with 6 bases separating them. Germline assignment: CDR1 DFQATT and CDR2 SNEGSKA (reference sequence). The CDR3 is made up of 11 amino acids. The CDR3 nucleotides read TGCAGTGCTACGGGAGAAGAGACCCAGTACTTC. Encoded protein: CSATGEETQYF.

This clonotype was seen repeatedly, ten times or more. One end of the junction is discordant with germline, which a read error may explain. The chain employs TRBV5-1 and TRBJ2-3; D uncertain. The germline gives CDR1 SGHRS, CDR2 YFSETQ. The CDR3 extends over 11 amino acids. The CDR3, as DNA: TGCGCCAGCAGCGACCCCAACGGGCTTACGTTC. Translating it yields CASSDPNGLTF.

The sample holds a few counts of this clonotype. The V call is TRBV20-1, the J call TRBJ1-1; D is undetermined. CDR3 size: 12 residues. Germline CDR1 and CDR2: DFQATT and SNEGSKA (reference sequence). V lost 2 bases to trimming and J lost 1 base, with 5 bases between them. The chain's CDR3 is CSARNGNTEAFF. CDR3 sequence (DNA): TGCAGTGCTAGAAATGGGAACACTGAAGCTTTCTTT.

This clonotype was recorded at least ten times. The CDR3 DNA reads TGCGCATCGCAGAGGGGCCAAAAGGTCGCCGGGGAGCTGTTTTTT. This translates into CASQRGQKVAGELFF. The V gene is TRBV5-1, the J gene TRBJ2-2; TRBD1 or TRBD2 may be the D gene (5 bases each). Germline assignment: CDR1 SGHRS and CDR2 YFSETQ. The CDR3 consists of 15 residues. Using reference TRBV5-1 and TRBJ2-2 for the parts outside the CDR3, the full variable domain is KAGVTQTPRYLIKTRGQQVTLSCSPISGHRSVSWYQQTPGQGLQFLFEYFSETQRNKGNFPGRFSGRQFSNSRSEMNVSTLELGDSALYLCASQRGQKVAGELFFGEGSRLTVL.

The chain uses TRBV7-2 and TRBJ1-1, with 8 bases lining up with TRBD1. The germline CDR1 and CDR2 sequences are SGHTA and FQGNSA. The CDR3 contains 14 residues. The trim removed 5 bases at V and 5 bases at J, leaving 7 bases unmatched. The CDR3 DNA reads TGTGCCAGCAGCGCCAGGACAGGGCGAACTGAAGCTTTCTTT. Residues: CASSARTGRTEAFF.

This clonotype has just a few counts. The CDR3 here is CASSYIGGIRRGLYEQYF. CDR3 nucleotide sequence: TGTGCCAGCAGTTATATAGGGGGAATCAGAAGGGGTCTCTACGAGCAGTACTTC. J is TRBJ2-7 and V is TRBV6-5, with D possibly being TRBD1 (6 bases). Germline V gene data show CDR1 as MNHEY and CDR2 as SVGAGI. V was clipped by 3 bases and J by 3 bases, with 24 bases between them. The CDR3 is 18 amino acids.

The chain is built from TRBV12-5 and TRBJ2-1, with D unresolved. Trimming shortened V by 2 bases and J by 0 bases, and 8 bases separated the two germline ends. Germline CDR1 reads LGHNT; CDR2 reads FRNRAP. This CDR3 spans 15 amino acids. This CDR3 reads CASGLKGSSYNEQFF. The CDR3 nucleotides are TGTGCTAGTGGTTTGAAGGGAAGCTCCTACAATGAGCAGTTCTTC.

This clonotype was picked up many times. The chain recombines TRBV7-2 with TRBJ2-5; 7 bases line up with TRBD1. Germline V gene lookup returns CDR1 SGHTA and CDR2 FQGNSA. The CDR3 runs 15 residues. J was trimmed by 5 bases and V by 3 bases; bases with no gene match: 9. The CDR3 DNA sequence: TGTGCCAGCAGCTTTTCGGCAGGGGGTTTTGAGACCCAGTACTTC. This gives the protein CASSFSAGGFETQYF.

In this sample, this clonotype turned up many times. The chain is built from TRBV6-5 and TRBJ1-5, with 12 nucleotides matching TRBD1. Germline CDR1 is MNHEY and CDR2 is SVGAGI. The CDR3 consists of 16 residues. With V trimmed by 0 bases and J by 6 bases, 3 bases remained unmatched. The CDR3 coding sequence is TGTGCCAGCAGTTACTCTGGGACAGGGGGCCGTCAGCCCCAGCATTTT. Protein: CASSYSGTGGRQPQHF.

The chain joins TRBV4-1 to TRBJ1-2; D is perhaps TRBD1 (6 bases). CDR3 length equals 15 residues. Trimming removed 3 bases at V and 4 bases at J, with 15 bases between. Germline V CDR1 and CDR2: MGHRA, YSYEKL. DNA for the CDR3: TGCGCCAGCAGCCAGGATAACAGGGACGGCTATGGCTACACCTTC. Encoded protein: CASSQDNRDGYGYTF.

Only one count was recorded for this clonotype. The chain joins TRBV5-1 to TRBJ1-4; 7 bases match TRBD1. V was clipped by 4 bases and J by 4 bases; unmatched bases: 4. This CDR3 contains 14 residues. Germline CDR1 is SGHRS and CDR2 is YFSETQ. The CDR3 bases are TGCGCCAGCAGCCCTGGACAGGTTAATGAAAAACTGTTTTTT. It encodes CASSPGQVNEKLFF.

This clonotype was seen at least ten times. This chain connects TRBV29-1 to TRBJ2-2; tentatively, D is TRBD1 (5 bases). The germline gives CDR1 SQVTM, CDR2 ANQGSEA. V gave up 3 bases and J gave up 0 bases, with 8 bases separating them. This CDR3 comprises 14 residues. The CDR3 loop is CSVEGQSNTGELFF. CDR3 DNA sequence: TGCAGCGTTGAGGGGCAGTCGAACACCGGGGAGCTGTTTTTT.

The chain combines TRBV20-1 with TRBJ2-7; 13 bases map to TRBD2. Losses at the gene ends were 0 bases for V and 12 bases for J; bases not matched to a gene: 8. Germline CDR1 reads DFQATT; CDR2 reads SNEGSKA (reference sequence). The CDR3 spans 14 residues. CDR3 sequence reads: CSARDRTSGGSAYF. Written as DNA, the CDR3 is TGCAGTGCTAGAGATCGGACTAGCGGGGGTTCCGCGTACTTC.

This chain links TRBV7-2 with TRBJ2-7; D is possibly TRBD1 (5 bases). V lost 4 bases and J lost 3, with 10 bases in between. Germline V lookup: CDR1 SGHTA, CDR2 FQGNSA. This CDR3 is built from 13 residues. For the CDR3, the DNA is TGTGCCAGCAGCTACGACAGTTTCTACGAGCAGTACTTC. Amino acids: CASSYDSFYEQYF. Full variable domain (missing parts from reference TRBV7-2 and TRBJ2-7): GAGVSQSPSNKVTEKGKDVELRCDPISGHTALYWYRQSLGQGLEFLIYFQGNSAPDKSGLPSDRFSAERTGGSVSTLTIQRTQQEDSAVYLCASSYDSFYEQYFGPGTRLTVT.

Many counts were recorded for this clonotype. This chain joins TRBV12-3 or TRBV12-4 and TRBJ2-5, with 8 bases aligning to TRBD1. V shed 6 bases and J 3 bases; nucleotides not matched to a gene: 9. The CDR3 has 15 amino acids. CDR3 region: CASSPRTGSKETQYF. DNA for the CDR3: TGTGCCAGCAGCCCGAGGACAGGGTCGAAAGAGACCCAGTACTTC.

This chain links TRBV5-1 with TRBJ2-7; 10 bases are a match to TRBD2. V dropped 1 base and J dropped 1; count of bases not matched to a gene: 2. Germline-derived CDR1 and CDR2 are SGHRS and YFSETQ. The CDR3 consists of 15 residues. CDR3 DNA: TGCGCCAGCAGCTTGCCTAGCGGGGGTTCCTACGAGCAGTACTTC. It specifies CASSLPSGGSYEQYF.

This clonotype has at least ten counts. The rearrangement joins TRBV7-2 to TRBJ2-1; D ambiguous. CDR1 and CDR2 (germline): SGHTA, FQGNSA. V was trimmed by 5 bases and J by 4 bases, leaving 15 bases between them. This CDR3 contains 15 residues. CDR3 region: CASSPESFPYNEQFF. The CDR3, as DNA: TGTGCCAGCAGCCCCGAAAGTTTCCCTTACAATGAGCAGTTCTTC.

The J gene is TRBJ2-5, the V gene TRBV11-1; 14 nucleotides match TRBD2. The trim removed 4 bases at V and 3 bases at J, leaving 10 bases unmatched. The CDR3 totals 18 residues. Germline V CDR1 and CDR2: SGHAT, FQDESV (reference sequence). CDR3 DNA sequence: TGTGCCAGCAGCTCCCCATCTTCGACTAGCGGGGGGGAAGAGACCCAGTACTTC. Translated, it gives CASSSPSSTSGGEETQYF.

This clonotype was recorded once. The chain joins TRBV10-3 to TRBJ2-7, with 7 positions matching TRBD2. Losses at the gene ends were 8 bases for V and 3 bases for J; bases not matched to a gene: 4. The CDR3 runs 12 residues. CDR1 is ENHRY and CDR2 is SYGVKD in the germline V gene. This CDR3 reads CAISASGYEQYV. In nucleotides, the CDR3 is TGTGCCATCTCAGCTAGCGGCTACGAGCAGTACGTC.

J is TRBJ2-7 and V is TRBV18; the match to TRBD1 covers 8 bases. From germline, CDR1 is KGHSH and CDR2 LQKENI. The CDR3 covers 14 residues. After removal of 3 bases from V and 1 base from J, the junction contained 2 bases not matched to a gene. The chain's CDR3 is CASSPDRASYEQYV. CDR3 nucleotides: TGTGCCAGCTCACCGGACAGGGCTTCCTACGAGCAGTACGTC.